The clone carrying this T cell receptor beta chain was observed a handful of times. What it binds is not known. This sample was included in a study of identical twins. Study-wide results and limits: Beta clonotypes that were abundant in cord blood contained fewer insertions, a pattern absent from memory repertoires.

After template switching added a universal primer site, the resulting cDNA carried unique molecular identifiers. TCRdb independently ran MiXCR on the 5' RACE reads; one entry per CDR3 protein. The sample has hundreds of thousands of distinct CDR3 sequences, 21% seen once; the top ten hold more than 4%. Germline CDR1 reads MRHNA; CDR2 reads SNTAGT. V dropped 0 bases and J dropped 2 bases, with 8 bases sitting between them. This CDR3 spans 15 amino acids. The sample was also linked to a second study, of T cells expressing NK-cell markers.

Sequencing used PBMCs. The receptor's source is a woman aged 18-29 years in good health. V gene TRBV6-4 combines with J gene TRBJ2-1, with D perhaps being TRBD1 or TRBD2 (6 bases each). CDR3 sequence: CASSDSGGTYNEQFF. CDR3 bases: TGTGCCAGCAGTGACTCCGGGGGCACCTACAATGAGCAGTTCTTC.